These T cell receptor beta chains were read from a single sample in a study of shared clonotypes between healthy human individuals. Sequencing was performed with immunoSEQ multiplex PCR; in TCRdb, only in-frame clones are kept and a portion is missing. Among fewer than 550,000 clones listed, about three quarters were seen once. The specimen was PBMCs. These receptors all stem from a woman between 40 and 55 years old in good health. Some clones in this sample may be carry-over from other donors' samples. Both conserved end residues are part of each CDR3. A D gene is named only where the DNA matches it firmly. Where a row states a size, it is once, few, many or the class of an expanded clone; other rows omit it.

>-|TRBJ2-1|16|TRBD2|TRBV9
CASSVGRAGGLNEQFF
TGTGCCAGCAGCGTAGGCCGAGCGGGAGGTCTCAATGAGCAGTTCTTC
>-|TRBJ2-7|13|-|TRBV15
CATSSPSSYEQYF
TGTGCCACCAGCAGCCCCAGTTCCTACGAGCAGTACTTC
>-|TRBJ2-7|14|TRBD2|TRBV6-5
CASSLAGVGYEQYF
TGTGCCAGCAGTCTAGCGGGAGTAGGATACGAGCAGTACTTC
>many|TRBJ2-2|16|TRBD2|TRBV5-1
CASSYIPGLSTGELFF
TGCGCCAGCAGCTACATCCCGGGACTATCTACCGGGGAGCTGTTTTTT
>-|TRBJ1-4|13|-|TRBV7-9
CASRRAQNEKLFF
TGTGCCAGCAGAAGGGCCCAGAATGAAAAACTGTTTTTT
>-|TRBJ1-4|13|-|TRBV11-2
CASSGVNYEKLFF
TGTGCCAGCAGCGGGGTGAACTATGAAAAACTGTTTTTT
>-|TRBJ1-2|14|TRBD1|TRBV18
CASSPPRDSGGYTF
TGTGCCAGCTCACCACCGCGGGACAGTGGCGGCTACACCTTC
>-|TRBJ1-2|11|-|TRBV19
CASRNFNGYTF
TGTGCCAGTAGGAATTTTAATGGCTACACCTTC
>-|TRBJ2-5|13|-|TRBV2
CASRGEEQETQYF
TGTGCCAGCAGGGGGGAGGAACAAGAGACCCAGTACTTC
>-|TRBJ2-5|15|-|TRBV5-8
CASSLVRGIRETQYF
TGTGCCAGCAGCTTGGTTCGGGGGATCAGAGAGACCCAGTACTTC
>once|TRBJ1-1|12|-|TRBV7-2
CASSPSAIGAFF
TGTGCCAGCAGCCCCAGCGCTATCGGGGCTTTCTTT
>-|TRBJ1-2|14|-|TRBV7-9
CASSPGGDPYGYTF
TGTGCCAGCAGCCCCGGAGGTGACCCCTATGGCTACACCTTC
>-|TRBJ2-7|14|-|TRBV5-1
CASSLFGDLYEQYF
TGCGCCAGCAGCTTGTTTGGGGACCTGTACGAGCAGTACTTC
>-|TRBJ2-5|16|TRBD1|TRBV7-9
CASSLGTGGAVETQYF
TGTGCCAGCAGCTTAGGGACAGGGGGCGCGGTGGAGACCCAGTACTTC
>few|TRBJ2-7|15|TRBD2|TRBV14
CASSRLLAGVDEQYF
TGTGCCAGCAGCCGCCTACTAGCGGGAGTTGACGAGCAGTACTTC
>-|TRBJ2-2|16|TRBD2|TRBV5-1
CASSVTSGRALGELFF
TGCGCCAGCAGCGTTACTAGCGGGAGGGCCTTAGGGGAGCTGTTTTTT
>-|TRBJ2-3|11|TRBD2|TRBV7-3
CASSRGGTQYF
TGTGCCAGCAGCCGGGGGGGTACGCAGTATTTT
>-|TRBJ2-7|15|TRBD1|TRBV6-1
CASSEAWQGANEQYF
TGTGCCAGCAGTGAAGCGTGGCAGGGGGCGAACGAGCAGTACTTC
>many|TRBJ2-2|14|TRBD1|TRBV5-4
CASSLAGGTGELFF
TGTGCCAGCAGCTTGGCAGGGGGCACCGGGGAGCTGTTTTTT
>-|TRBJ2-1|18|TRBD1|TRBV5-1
CASSWTPGTGKHTNEQFF
TGCGCCAGCAGCTGGACCCCCGGGACAGGCAAACACACAAATGAGCAGTTCTTC
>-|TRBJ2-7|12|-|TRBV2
CASTESGYEQYF
TGTGCCAGCACCGAGTCGGGTTACGAGCAGTACTTC
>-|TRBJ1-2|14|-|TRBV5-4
CASSLGRTSGGYTF
TGTGCCAGCAGCTTGGGACGGACCTCAGGCGGCTACACCTTC
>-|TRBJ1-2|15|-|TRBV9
CASSVARTERYGYTF
TGTGCCAGCAGCGTAGCCCGGACAGAGAGGTATGGCTACACCTTC
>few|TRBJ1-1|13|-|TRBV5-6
CASSLAGISEAFF
TGTGCCAGCAGCTTGGCGGGGATCAGTGAAGCTTTCTTT
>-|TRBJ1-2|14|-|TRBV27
CASSIIGGSHGYTF
TGTGCCAGCAGTATCATTGGGGGTAGCCATGGCTACACCTTC
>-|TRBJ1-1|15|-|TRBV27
CASSLFNRVGTEAFF
TGTGCCAGCAGTTTATTTAACAGGGTGGGCACTGAAGCTTTCTTT
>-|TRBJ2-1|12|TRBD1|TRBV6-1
CASSRQGDEQFF
TGTGCCAGCAGTAGACAGGGTGATGAGCAGTTCTTC
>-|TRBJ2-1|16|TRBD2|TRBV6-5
CASSYSASGGIAEQFF
TGTGCCAGCAGTTACTCGGCTAGCGGGGGAATTGCCGAGCAGTTCTTC
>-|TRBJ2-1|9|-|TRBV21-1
CASSKWSFF
TGTGCCAGCAGCAAATGGTCTTTCTTC
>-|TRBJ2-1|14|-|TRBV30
CAWNVGIPYNEQFF
TGTGCCTGGAATGTGGGGATACCATACAATGAGCAGTTCTTC
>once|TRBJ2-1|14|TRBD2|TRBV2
CASQPGLAGSEQFF
TGTGCCAGCCAACCCGGACTAGCGGGAAGTGAGCAGTTCTTC
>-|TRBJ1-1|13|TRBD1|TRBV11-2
CASNDRGKNEAFF
TGTGCCAGCAACGACAGGGGTAAGAATGAAGCTTTCTTT
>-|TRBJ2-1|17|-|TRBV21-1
CASSIARTDINGSEQFF
TGTGCCAGCAGCATCGCAAGGACAGATATTAATGGCAGTGAGCAGTTCTTC
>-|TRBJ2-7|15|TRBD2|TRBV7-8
CASSFRTSGTYEQYF
TGTGCCAGCAGCTTTAGGACTAGCGGCACTTACGAGCAGTACTTC
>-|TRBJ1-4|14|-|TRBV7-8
CASSLPAGGGKLFF
TGTGCCAGCAGCTTACCCGCGGGAGGCGGAAAACTGTTTTTT
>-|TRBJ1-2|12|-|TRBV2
CASRERTAGYTF
TGTGCCAGCAGGGAAAGGACAGCCGGCTACACCTTC
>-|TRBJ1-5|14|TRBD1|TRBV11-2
CASSPDRGFQPQHF
TGTGCCAGCAGCCCGGACAGGGGATTTCAGCCCCAGCATTTT
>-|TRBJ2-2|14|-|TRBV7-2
CASSLTAGEGELFF
TGTGCCAGCAGCTTAACGGCAGGGGAGGGGGAGCTGTTTTTT
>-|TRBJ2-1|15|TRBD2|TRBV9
CASSTRLAGGDEQFF
TGTGCCAGCAGCACCCGACTAGCGGGAGGCGATGAGCAGTTCTTC
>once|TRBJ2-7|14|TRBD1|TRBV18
CASSPGTGGYEQYF
TGTGCCAGCTCCCCCGGGACAGGGGGCTACGAGCAGTACTTC
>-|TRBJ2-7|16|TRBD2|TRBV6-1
CASSAHRSGRSYEQYF
TGTGCCAGCAGTGCTCATCGTAGCGGGAGGTCTTACGAGCAGTACTTC
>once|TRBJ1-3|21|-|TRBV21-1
CASSKEYWRGERSTSGNTIYF
TGTGCCAGCAGCAAAGAGTATTGGAGGGGGGAGCGAAGCACCTCTGGAAACACCATATATTTT